The entry below gives a single T cell receptor (beta chain) sequence along with its context. Germline V gene lookup returns CDR1 MNHNY and CDR2 SVGAGI (reference sequence). V lost 2 bases, J lost 5 bases, and 3 bases stayed unmatched. This CDR3 has 15 residues. This record comes from a study of low-dose radiotherapy and immunotherapy resistance in tumors. With a V-primer adapter and a constant-region primer, TCRs were amplified for about 20 PCR cycles. TCRdb re-analysed the reads in MiXCR, keeping a single row per CDR3 protein. In the table there are roughly 50,000 distinct CDR3 sequences, around 35% of which are singletons. Noted time point: after trial treatment. Treatment specified: LDRT plus nivolumab, ipilimumab, low-dose cyclophosphamide and aspirin (RACIN trial).

The TCR was taken from a male donor with rectosigmoid adenocarcinoma. The V and J genes are TRBV6-6 and TRBJ1-5; 10 bases line up with TRBD1. The sequenced sample was PBMCs, obtained after low-dose radiotherapy plus immunotherapy. CDR3: CASSYGQGGYQPQHF. The CDR3 coding sequence is TGTGCCAGCAGTTACGGACAGGGGGGATATCAGCCCCAGCATTTT.